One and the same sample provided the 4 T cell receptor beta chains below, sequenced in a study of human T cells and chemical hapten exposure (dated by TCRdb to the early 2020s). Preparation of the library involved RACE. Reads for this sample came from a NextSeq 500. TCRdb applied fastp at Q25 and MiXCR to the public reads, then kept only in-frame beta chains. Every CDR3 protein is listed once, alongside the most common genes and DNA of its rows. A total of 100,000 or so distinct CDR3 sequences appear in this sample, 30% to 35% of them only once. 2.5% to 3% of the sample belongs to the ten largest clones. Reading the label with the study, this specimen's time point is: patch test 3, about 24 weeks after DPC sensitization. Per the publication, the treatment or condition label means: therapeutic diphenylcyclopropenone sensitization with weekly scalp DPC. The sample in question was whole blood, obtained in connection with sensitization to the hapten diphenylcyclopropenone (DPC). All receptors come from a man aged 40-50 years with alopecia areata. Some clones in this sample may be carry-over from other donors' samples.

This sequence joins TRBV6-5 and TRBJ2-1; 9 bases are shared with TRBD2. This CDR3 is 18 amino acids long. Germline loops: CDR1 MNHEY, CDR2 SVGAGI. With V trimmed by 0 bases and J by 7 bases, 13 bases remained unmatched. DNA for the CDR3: TGTGCCAGCAGTTACTCGGGCGGGCCTAGCGGGGCCTTTAATGAGCAGTTCTTC. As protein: CASSYSGGPSGAFNEQFF.

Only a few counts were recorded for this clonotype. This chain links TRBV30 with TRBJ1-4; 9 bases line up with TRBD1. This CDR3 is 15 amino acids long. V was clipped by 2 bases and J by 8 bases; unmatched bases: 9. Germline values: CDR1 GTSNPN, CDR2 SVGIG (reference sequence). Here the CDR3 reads CAWSPPVTGGEKLFF. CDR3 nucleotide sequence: TGTGCCTGGAGTCCCCCGGTGACAGGGGGGGAAAAACTGTTTTTT.

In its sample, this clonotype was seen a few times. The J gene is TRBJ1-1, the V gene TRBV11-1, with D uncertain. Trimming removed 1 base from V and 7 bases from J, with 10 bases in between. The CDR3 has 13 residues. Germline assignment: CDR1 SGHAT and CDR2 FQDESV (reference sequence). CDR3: CASSLGGYGEAFF. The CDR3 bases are TGTGCCAGCAGCTTAGGGGGATATGGTGAAGCTTTCTTT.

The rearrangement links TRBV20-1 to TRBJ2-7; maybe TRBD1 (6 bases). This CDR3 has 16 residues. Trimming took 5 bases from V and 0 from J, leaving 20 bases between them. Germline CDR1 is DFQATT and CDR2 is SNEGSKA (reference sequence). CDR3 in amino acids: CSAPLERTADSYEQYF. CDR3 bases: TGCAGTGCTCCCCTCGAGAGGACAGCGGACTCCTACGAGCAGTACTTC.